The rows below give T cell receptor beta chains drawn from one sample of a study of blood T cell repertoires in COVID-19. The protocol was immunoSEQ multiplex PCR, while the TCRdb copy is restricted to in-frame clones and leaves out a portion. The sample lists about 140,000 clones, 88% occurring once. Sequencing was carried out using peripheral blood. Every receptor here comes from a man in his fifties or sixties with active or convalescent COVID-19. Each CDR3 is given with its conserved first and last residue. The order of the fields is CDR3 length, clone size, D gene, V gene, J gene, CDR3 DNA, CDR3 protein. D genes are given only for firm matches. Rows give clone size only sometimes, using once, few, many, or a class for an expanded clone.

14	NA	TRBD1	TRBV11-2	TRBJ1-2	TGTGCCAGCAGCTCGACAGGGATCAACTATGGCTACACCTTC	CASSSTGINYGYTF
15	NA	NA	TRBV25-1	TRBJ2-5	TGTGCCAGCAGTCTAATAGGGTCGGGACAAGAGACCCAGTACTTC	CASSLIGSGQETQYF
14	NA	TRBD1	TRBV27	TRBJ1-5	TGTGCCACCGCCGGACAGGGAAGAATTCAGCCCCAGCATTTT	CATAGQGRIQPQHF
15	NA	TRBD2	TRBV19	TRBJ2-7	TGTGCCAGTAGTACCACTAGCGGGGGCTCCTACGAGCAGTACTTC	CASSTTSGGSYEQYF
15	few	NA	TRBV3-1/TRBV3-2	TRBJ1-5	TGTGCCAGCAGCCAAGATGTCAGGGTCAATCAGCCCCAGCATTTT	CASSQDVRVNQPQHF
12	NA	NA	TRBV28	TRBJ1-2	TGTGCCAGCAATACCCCGGGGGGTGGCTACACCTTC	CASNTPGGGYTF
15	NA	NA	TRBV5-1	TRBJ1-1	TGCGCCAGCAGGCCCCGTGACAGGCTGAACACTGAAGCTTTCTTT	CASRPRDRLNTEAFF
15	NA	TRBD2	TRBV6-2/TRBV6-3	TRBJ2-3	TGTGCCAGCAGTTCTGGACTAGCGGGTTCTGATACGCAGTATTTT	CASSSGLAGSDTQYF
12	many	NA	TRBV28	TRBJ1-2	TGTGCCAGCAGTTTGGAGGGGTATGGCTACACCTTC	CASSLEGYGYTF
13	NA	NA	TRBV20-1	TRBJ2-5	TGCAGTGCTAGTCGGGAAGCTGTAGAGACCCAGTACTTC	CSASREAVETQYF
14	NA	TRBD1	TRBV19	TRBJ1-1	TGTGCCAGTAGTGACCCGGGACAGTCGCTTGAAGCTTTCTTT	CASSDPGQSLEAFF
15	NA	TRBD1	TRBV5-3	TRBJ1-6	TGTGCCAGAAGCACAACGACAGGGATCAATTCACCCCTCCACTTT	CARSTTTGINSPLHF
15	NA	TRBD2	TRBV7-6	TRBJ2-1	TGTGCCAGCAGCCAGACTAGCGGAGCTAACAATGAGCAGTTCTTC	CASSQTSGANNEQFF
16	NA	TRBD1	TRBV7-9	TRBJ1-3	TGTGCCAGCAGCTCCAGACAGGGAGGCTTTGGAAACACCATATATTTT	CASSSRQGGFGNTIYF
15	NA	NA	TRBV18	TRBJ1-2	TGTGCCAGCTCACCGGCACAGCCACCACCTAATGGCTACACCTTC	CASSPAQPPPNGYTF
17	NA	TRBD1	TRBV4-1	TRBJ1-5	TGCGCCAGCAGCCAAGTGGGACAGGGGGCTGGAAATCAGCCCCAGCATTTT	CASSQVGQGAGNQPQHF
14	NA	NA	TRBV27	TRBJ2-7	TGTGCCAGCAGTTTAAACGGAGGCCCCCACGAGCAGTACTTC	CASSLNGGPHEQYF
12	NA	NA	TRBV6-6	TRBJ1-2	TGTGCCAGCAGTACAGGGTATTATGGCTACACCTTC	CASSTGYYGYTF
15	NA	NA	TRBV5-5	TRBJ1-6	TGTGCCAGCAGCTTGGAGGCGGACAAATACTCACCCCTCCACTTT	CASSLEADKYSPLHF
14	NA	NA	TRBV28	TRBJ1-5	TGTGCCAGCAGTAACAGGGTTCGCAATCAGCCCCAGCATTTT	CASSNRVRNQPQHF
13	NA	TRBD1	TRBV28	TRBJ1-5	TGTGCCAGCAGTTTAGACAGGGTCCAGCCCCAGCATTTT	CASSLDRVQPQHF
16	NA	NA	TRBV3-1/TRBV3-2	TRBJ1-5	TGTGCCAGCAGCCCGTCCAAGGGGAAGGTCCCTCAGCCCCAGCATTTT	CASSPSKGKVPQPQHF
11	NA	NA	TRBV6-1	TRBJ2-4	TGTGCCAGCAGTCAAGGTATCGTACAGTACTTC	CASSQGIVQYF
18	NA	TRBD1	TRBV28	TRBJ2-7	TGTGCCAGCAGCAAAGGGGGCTCCGGGACAGGGAGCTCCTACGAGCAGTACTTC	CASSKGGSGTGSSYEQYF
12	NA	TRBD1	TRBV28	TRBJ1-1	TGTGCCAGCAGTTTAGGGACAGGCGAAGCTTTCTTT	CASSLGTGEAFF
14	NA	NA	TRBV7-9	TRBJ2-5	TGTGCCAGCAGCGCAGGCCAGGGACAAGAGACCCAGTACTTC	CASSAGQGQETQYF
12	NA	NA	TRBV28	TRBJ1-1	TGTGCCACCGCGGGTGGAAACACTGAAGCTTTCTTT	CATAGGNTEAFF
14	once	TRBD1	TRBV5-1	TRBJ1-3	TGCGCCAGCAGCCAGACAGGGCTAGGAAACACCATATATTTT	CASSQTGLGNTIYF
18	NA	TRBD2	TRBV28	TRBJ2-5	TGTGCCAGCGCCCGACGAGGACTAGCGGGTCCCTTTCGTGAGACCCAGTACTTC	CASARRGLAGPFRETQYF
14	NA	TRBD2	TRBV19	TRBJ2-7	TGTGCCAGTAGGAAGACTAGCGGGAGGTACGAGCAGTACTTC	CASRKTSGRYEQYF
17	NA	TRBD2	TRBV7-6	TRBJ2-6	TGTGCCAGCAGCGTTAGGGGAGGGAACTCTGGGGCCAACGTCCTGACTTTC	CASSVRGGNSGANVLTF
16	NA	TRBD2	TRBV24-1	TRBJ2-3	TGTGCCACCAGTGACCCTAGCGGGAGGGGCCCAGATACGCAGTATTTT	CATSDPSGRGPDTQYF
14	NA	TRBD2	TRBV29-1	TRBJ2-7	TGCAGCGTGAGGCCCGGGACTAGCGGGTACGAGCAGTACTTC	CSVRPGTSGYEQYF
14	NA	TRBD1	TRBV18	TRBJ2-7	TGTGCCAGCCTTTCCTCTCAGGGGGCAACGGAGCAGTACTTC	CASLSSQGATEQYF
15	NA	TRBD1	TRBV7-9	TRBJ2-7	TGTGCCAGCAGCTTACTCCGGGACAGGCCCTACGAGCAGTACTTC	CASSLLRDRPYEQYF